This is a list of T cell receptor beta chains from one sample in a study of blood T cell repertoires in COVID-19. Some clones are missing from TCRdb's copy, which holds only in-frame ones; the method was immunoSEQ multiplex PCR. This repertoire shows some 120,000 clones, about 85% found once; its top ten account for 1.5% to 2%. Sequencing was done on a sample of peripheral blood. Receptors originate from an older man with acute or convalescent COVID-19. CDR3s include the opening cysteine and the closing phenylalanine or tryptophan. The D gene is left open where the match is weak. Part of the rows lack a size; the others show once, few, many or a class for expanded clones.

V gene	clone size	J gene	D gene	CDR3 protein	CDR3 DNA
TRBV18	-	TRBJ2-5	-	CASSPRRGDQYF	TGTGCCAGCTCACCACGGAGGGGTGACCAGTACTTC
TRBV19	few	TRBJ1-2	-	CASSPQGIPGYTF	TGTGCCAGTAGCCCACAGGGAATTCCTGGCTACACCTTC
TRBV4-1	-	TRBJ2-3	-	CASSQSPGLSYTQYF	TGCGCCAGCAGCCAGTCCCCTGGGCTCAGCTATACGCAGTATTTT
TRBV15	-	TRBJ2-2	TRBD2	CATSTISGGTGELFF	TGTGCCACCAGCACCATCTCGGGGGGGACCGGGGAGCTGTTTTTT
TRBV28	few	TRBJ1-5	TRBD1	CASSFPGQGHQPQHF	TGTGCCAGCAGTTTCCCGGGACAGGGCCATCAGCCCCAGCATTTT
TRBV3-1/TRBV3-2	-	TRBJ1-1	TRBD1	CASRPALTGGAGEAFF	TGTGCCAGCAGACCGGCCCTTACAGGGGGCGCGGGTGAAGCTTTCTTT
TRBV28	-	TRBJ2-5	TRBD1	CASRRTGGLETQYF	TGTGCCAGCAGAAGGACAGGGGGCCTGGAGACCCAGTACTTC
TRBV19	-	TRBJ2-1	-	CASSTAHRAWGEQFF	TGTGCCAGTAGTACGGCCCACAGGGCTTGGGGTGAGCAGTTCTTC
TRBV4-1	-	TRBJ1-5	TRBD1	CASSQVDRDNQPQHF	TGCGCCAGCAGCCAAGTAGACAGGGACAATCAGCCCCAGCATTTT
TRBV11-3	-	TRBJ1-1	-	CASSQDPQGNTEAFF	TGTGCCAGCAGTCAAGACCCGCAGGGGAACACTGAAGCTTTCTTT
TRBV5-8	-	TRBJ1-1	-	CASSLWQGNTEAFF	TGTGCCAGCAGCTTGTGGCAGGGGAACACTGAAGCTTTCTTT
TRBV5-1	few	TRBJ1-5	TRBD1	CASSLDRDQPQHF	TGCGCCAGCAGCCTTGACAGGGATCAGCCCCAGCATTTT
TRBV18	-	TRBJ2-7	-	CASSPLADWAGHEQYF	TGTGCCAGCTCACCACTTGCGGACTGGGCCGGCCACGAGCAGTACTTC
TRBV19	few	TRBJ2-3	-	CASSNRDGDTQYF	TGTGCCAGTAGCAACAGGGACGGAGATACGCAGTATTTT
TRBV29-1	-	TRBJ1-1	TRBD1	CSVGGQETSGAFF	TGCAGCGTTGGGGGACAGGAGACGTCGGGAGCTTTCTTT
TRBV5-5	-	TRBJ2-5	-	CASGPGGTQETQYF	TGTGCCAGCGGGCCCGGGGGTACTCAAGAGACCCAGTACTTC
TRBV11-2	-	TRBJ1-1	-	CASSRGTRAFF	TGTGCCAGCAGCCGCGGGACTCGGGCTTTCTTT